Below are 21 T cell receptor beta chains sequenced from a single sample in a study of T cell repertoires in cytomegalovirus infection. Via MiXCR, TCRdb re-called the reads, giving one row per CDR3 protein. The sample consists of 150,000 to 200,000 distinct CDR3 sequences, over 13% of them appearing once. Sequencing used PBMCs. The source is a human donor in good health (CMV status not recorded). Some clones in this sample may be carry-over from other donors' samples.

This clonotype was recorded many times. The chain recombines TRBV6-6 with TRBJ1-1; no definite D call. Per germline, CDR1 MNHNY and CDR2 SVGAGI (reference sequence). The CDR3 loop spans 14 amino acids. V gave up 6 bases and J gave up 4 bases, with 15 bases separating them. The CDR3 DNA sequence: TGTGCCAGCAGCCCCCCGAAAACTGTCACTGAAGCTTTCTTT. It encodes CASSPPKTVTEAFF.

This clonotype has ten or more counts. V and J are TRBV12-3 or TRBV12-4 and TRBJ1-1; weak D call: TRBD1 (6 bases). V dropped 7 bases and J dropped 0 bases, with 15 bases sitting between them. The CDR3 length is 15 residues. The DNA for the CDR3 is TGTGCCAGCAACCTCCGGGGGCCAATGAACACTGAAGCTTTCTTT. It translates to CASNLRGPMNTEAFF.

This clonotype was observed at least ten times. The CDR3 nucleotides are TGTGCCAGCAGCTTAGCGCTCAGGGGTCGGTTCGGGAACACTGAAGCTTTCTTT. Translation: CASSLALRGRFGNTEAFF. The rearrangement links TRBV7-2 to TRBJ1-1; D may be TRBD1 (6 bases). The CDR3 sequence is 18 residues long. The V and J ends lost 0 bases and 1 base respectively, with 18 bases between them. CDR1 SGHTA and CDR2 FQGNSA come from the germline V gene.

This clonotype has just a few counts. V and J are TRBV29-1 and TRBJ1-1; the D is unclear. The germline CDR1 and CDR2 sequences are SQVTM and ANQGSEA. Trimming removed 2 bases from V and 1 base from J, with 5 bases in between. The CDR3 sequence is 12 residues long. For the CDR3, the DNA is TGCAGCGTTGAACCTCCGAACACTGAAGCTTTCTTT. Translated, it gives CSVEPPNTEAFF.

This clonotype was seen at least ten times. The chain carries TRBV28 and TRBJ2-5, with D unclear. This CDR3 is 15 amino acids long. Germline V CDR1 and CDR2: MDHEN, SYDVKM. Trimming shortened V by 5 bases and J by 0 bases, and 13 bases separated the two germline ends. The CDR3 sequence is CASSGRVIDQETQYF. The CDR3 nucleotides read TGTGCCAGCAGTGGCCGGGTAATCGACCAAGAGACCCAGTACTTC.

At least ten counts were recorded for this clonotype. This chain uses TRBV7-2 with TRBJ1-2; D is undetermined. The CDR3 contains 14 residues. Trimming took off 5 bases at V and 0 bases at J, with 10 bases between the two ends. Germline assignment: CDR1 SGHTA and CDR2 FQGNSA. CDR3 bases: TGTGCCAGCAGCACTGAGATTCCTAACTATGGCTACACCTTC. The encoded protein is CASSTEIPNYGYTF.

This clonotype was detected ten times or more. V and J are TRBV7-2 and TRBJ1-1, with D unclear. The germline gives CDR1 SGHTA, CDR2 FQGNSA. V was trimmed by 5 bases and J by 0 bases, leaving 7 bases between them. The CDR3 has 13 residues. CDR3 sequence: CASSPELNTEAFF. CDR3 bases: TGTGCCAGCAGCCCCGAGTTGAACACTGAAGCTTTCTTT. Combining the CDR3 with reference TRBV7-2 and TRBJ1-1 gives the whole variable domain GAGVSQSPSNKVTEKGKDVELRCDPISGHTALYWYRQSLGQGLEFLIYFQGNSAPDKSGLPSDRFSAERTGGSVSTLTIQRTQQEDSAVYLCASSPELNTEAFFGQGTRLTVV.

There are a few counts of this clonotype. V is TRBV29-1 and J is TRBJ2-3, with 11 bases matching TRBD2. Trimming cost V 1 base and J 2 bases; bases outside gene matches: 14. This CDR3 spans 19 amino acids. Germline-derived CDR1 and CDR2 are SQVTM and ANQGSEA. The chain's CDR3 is CSVEAPGSGRESSTDTQYF. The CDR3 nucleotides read TGCAGCGTTGAAGCCCCGGGTAGCGGGAGGGAGTCTTCCACAGATACGCAGTATTTT.

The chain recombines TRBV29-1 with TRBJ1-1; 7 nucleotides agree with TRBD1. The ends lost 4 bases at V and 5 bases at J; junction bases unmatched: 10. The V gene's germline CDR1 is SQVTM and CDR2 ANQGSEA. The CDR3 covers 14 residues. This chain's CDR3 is CSVARAQGGTEAFF. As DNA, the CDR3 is TGCAGCGTTGCGAGGGCCCAGGGGGGGACTGAAGCTTTCTTT.

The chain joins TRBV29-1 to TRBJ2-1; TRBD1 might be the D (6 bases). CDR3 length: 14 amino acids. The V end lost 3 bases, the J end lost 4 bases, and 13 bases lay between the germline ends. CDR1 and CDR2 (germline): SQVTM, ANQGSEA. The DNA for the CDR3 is TGCAGCGTTGATGGGGACACCATTTACAATGAGCAGTTCTTC. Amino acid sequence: CSVDGDTIYNEQFF.

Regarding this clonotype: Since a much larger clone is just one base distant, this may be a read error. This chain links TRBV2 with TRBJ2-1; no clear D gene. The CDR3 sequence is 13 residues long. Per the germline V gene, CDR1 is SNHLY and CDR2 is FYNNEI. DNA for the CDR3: TGTGCCACCAGGACCGACGCCGTCAATGAGCGGTTCTTC. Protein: CATRTDAVNERFF.

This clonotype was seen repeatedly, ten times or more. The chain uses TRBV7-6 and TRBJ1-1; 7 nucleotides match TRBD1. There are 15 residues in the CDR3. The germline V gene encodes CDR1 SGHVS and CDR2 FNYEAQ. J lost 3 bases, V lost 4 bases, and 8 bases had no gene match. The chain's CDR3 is CASSSQTGVHTEAFF. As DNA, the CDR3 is TGTGCCAGCAGCTCCCAAACAGGGGTTCACACTGAAGCTTTCTTT.

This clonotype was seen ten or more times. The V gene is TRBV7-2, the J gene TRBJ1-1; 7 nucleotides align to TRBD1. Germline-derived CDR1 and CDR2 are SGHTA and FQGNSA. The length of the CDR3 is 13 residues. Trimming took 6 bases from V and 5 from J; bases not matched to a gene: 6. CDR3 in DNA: TGTGCCAGCAGTCGCCAGGGGGGGACTGAAGCTTTCTTT. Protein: CASSRQGGTEAFF. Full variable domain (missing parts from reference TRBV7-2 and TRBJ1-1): GAGVSQSPSNKVTEKGKDVELRCDPISGHTALYWYRQSLGQGLEFLIYFQGNSAPDKSGLPSDRFSAERTGGSVSTLTIQRTQQEDSAVYLCASSRQGGTEAFFGQGTRLTVV.

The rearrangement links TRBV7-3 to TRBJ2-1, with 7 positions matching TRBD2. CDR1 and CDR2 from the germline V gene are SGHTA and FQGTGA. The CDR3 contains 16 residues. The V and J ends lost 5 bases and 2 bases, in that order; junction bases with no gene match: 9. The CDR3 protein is CASSPQVAGAYNEQFF. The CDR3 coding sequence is TGTGCCAGCAGCCCCCAAGTGGCGGGAGCCTACAATGAGCAGTTCTTC.

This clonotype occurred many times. CDR3 loop: CASKSGTAYYGYTF. Written as DNA, the CDR3 is TGTGCCAGCAAGTCCGGGACAGCTTACTATGGCTACACCTTC. V and J are TRBV12-3 or TRBV12-4 and TRBJ1-2; 7 bases align to TRBD1. Unmatched junction bases numbered 8, after V lost 7 bases and J lost 3 bases. The CDR3 consists of 14 residues.

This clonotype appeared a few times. The CDR3 DNA reads TGTGCCAGCTCTCCGGGACGGTTCTCTGGGGCCAACGTCCTGACTTTC. Its protein product is CASSPGRFSGANVLTF. This chain joins TRBV6-2 or TRBV6-3 and TRBJ2-6; D could derive from TRBD1 or TRBD2 (5 bases each). CDR1 and CDR2 from the germline V gene are MNHEY and SVGEGT. There are 16 residues in the CDR3. The V and J ends lost 8 bases and 0 bases respectively, with 14 bases between them.

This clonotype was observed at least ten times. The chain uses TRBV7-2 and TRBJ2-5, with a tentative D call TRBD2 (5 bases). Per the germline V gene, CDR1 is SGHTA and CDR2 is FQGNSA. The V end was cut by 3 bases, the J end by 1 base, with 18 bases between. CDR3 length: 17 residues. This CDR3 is CASSLGSGGVFQETQYF. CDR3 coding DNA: TGTGCCAGCAGCTTGGGGTCAGGAGGCGTCTTCCAAGAGACCCAGTACTTC.

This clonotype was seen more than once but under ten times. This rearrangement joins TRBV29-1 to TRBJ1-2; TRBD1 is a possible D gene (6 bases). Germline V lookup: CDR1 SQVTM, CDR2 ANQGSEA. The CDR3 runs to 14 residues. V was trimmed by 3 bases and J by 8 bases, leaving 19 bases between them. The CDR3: CSVEETTGFSGYTF. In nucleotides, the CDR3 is TGCAGCGTTGAGGAAACTACAGGGTTTTCCGGCTACACCTTC.

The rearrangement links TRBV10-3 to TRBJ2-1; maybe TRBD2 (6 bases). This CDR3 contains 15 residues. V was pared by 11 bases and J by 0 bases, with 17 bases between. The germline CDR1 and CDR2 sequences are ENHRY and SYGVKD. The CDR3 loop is CAAEGDGSSYNEQFF. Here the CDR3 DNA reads TGTGCCGCCGAAGGGGACGGGAGCTCCTACAATGAGCAGTTCTTC.

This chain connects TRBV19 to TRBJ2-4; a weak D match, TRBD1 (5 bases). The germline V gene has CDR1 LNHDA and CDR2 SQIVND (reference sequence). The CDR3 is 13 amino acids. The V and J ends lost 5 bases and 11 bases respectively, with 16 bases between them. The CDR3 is CASSDRTFGVQYF. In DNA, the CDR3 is TGTGCCAGTAGTGACCGGACATTCGGCGTTCAGTACTTC.

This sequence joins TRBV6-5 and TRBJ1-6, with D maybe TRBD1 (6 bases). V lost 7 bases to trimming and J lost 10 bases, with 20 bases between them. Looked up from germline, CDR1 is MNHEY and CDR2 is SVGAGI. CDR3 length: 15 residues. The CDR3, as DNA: TGTGCCAGCACCCTGCGAAACAGGGTAGAGTCACCCCTCCACTTT. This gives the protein CASTLRNRVESPLHF.